This entry lists 11 T cell receptor beta chains sequenced from one sample in a study of CD8 T cells in Susac syndrome. After extraction with the RNeasy kit, 0.5 to 1 ug of the RNA was reverse transcribed using random hexamers. TCRdb re-called the immunoSEQ multiplex PCR reads with MiXCR, one entry per CDR3 protein. This repertoire shows 250,000 to 350,000 distinct CDR3 sequences, 92% found once; its top ten account for around 0.07%. Input material: CD4+ T cells from PBMCs. Receptors were obtained from a human donor with multiple sclerosis.

The chain has TRBV7-3 and TRBJ2-2, with D possibly being TRBD2 (6 bases). This CDR3 contains 16 residues. Germline V gene sequence: CDR1 SGHTA, CDR2 FQGTGA. With 2 bases removed from V and 5 bases from J, the gap between germline ends came to 15 bases. The CDR3 DNA reads as TGTGCCAGCAGCTTACTACTAGCCGGAGGGACCGGGGAGCTGTTTTTT. It encodes CASSLLLAGGTGELFF.

The chain is built from TRBV15 and TRBJ2-1; D may correspond to TRBD1 or TRBD2 (5 bases each). The CDR3 has 15 amino acids. From germline, CDR1 is LNHNV and CDR2 YYDKDF (reference sequence). The V and J ends lost 3 bases and 7 bases respectively, with 16 bases between them. The CDR3 reads CATSRAITEGNEQFF. CDR3 bases: TGTGCCACCAGCAGGGCCATCACCGAGGGGAATGAGCAGTTCTTC. The full variable domain, with the rest looked up from reference TRBV15 and TRBJ2-1, is DAMVIQNPRYQVTQFGKPVTLSCSQTLNHNVMYWYQQKSSQAPKLLFHYYDKDFNNEADTPDNFQSRRPNTSFCFLDIRSPGLGDTAMYLCATSRAITEGNEQFFGPGTRLTVL.

V gene TRBV2 combines with J gene TRBJ2-1; TRBD2 agrees at 15 bases. CDR1 and CDR2 from the germline V gene are SNHLY and FYNNEI. This CDR3 has 18 residues. Trimming took 6 bases from V and 1 from J; bases not matched to a gene: 7. CDR3 nucleotides: TGTGCCAGCAGGGGGGGACTAGCGGGAGGTATGTCCTACAATGAGCAGTTCTTC. This gives the protein CASRGGLAGGMSYNEQFF.

The rearrangement joins TRBV20-1 to TRBJ2-1, with D hard to call. Germline V gives CDR1 DFQATT, CDR2 SNEGSKA (reference sequence). The germline V and J ends were trimmed by 6 bases and 0 bases, with 9 bases remaining between them. The CDR3 spans 13 residues. The CDR3 sequence is CSARRSSYNEQFF. CDR3 nucleotide sequence: TGCAGTGCCAGGCGAAGCTCCTACAATGAGCAGTTCTTC.

Here the CDR3 reads CASSFNSRREQYF. In DNA form, the CDR3 reads TGTGCCAGCAGTTTTAACAGCCGGCGCGAGCAGTACTTC. V usage is TRBV12-3 or TRBV12-4 and J usage is TRBJ2-7, with D uncertain. The CDR3 is 13 amino acids. Trimming cost V 3 bases and J 6 bases, with 12 bases left between them.

V is TRBV19 and J is TRBJ1-2; D is undetermined. The V end lost 7 bases, the J end lost 8 bases, and 17 bases lay between the germline ends. This CDR3 contains 13 residues. Looked up from germline, CDR1 is LNHDA and CDR2 is SQIVND (reference sequence). Here the CDR3 DNA reads TGTGCCAGTAAACTCGTGAGGACTTCGGGCTACACCTTC. It yields the protein CASKLVRTSGYTF.

V gene TRBV19 combines with J gene TRBJ2-7; unclear D gene. CDR3 length equals 13 residues. V lost 7 bases and J lost 0, with 10 bases in between. Germline V gives CDR1 LNHDA, CDR2 SQIVND (reference sequence). The CDR3: CASTDGFSYEQYF. The CDR3 DNA sequence: TGTGCCAGTACCGATGGATTCTCCTACGAGCAGTACTTC.

This clonotype showed up just a few times. The chain recombines TRBV6-1 with TRBJ2-7; 12 nucleotides line up with TRBD2. There are 16 residues in the CDR3. J gave up 2 bases and V 5 bases, and 7 bases lay outside the gene matches. Germline V gene data show CDR1 as MNHNS and CDR2 as SASEGT. CDR3 bases: TGTGCCAGCAGTCCCTGGACTAGCGGGGCTACCTACGAGCAGTACTTC. This encodes CASSPWTSGATYEQYF.

The rearrangement joins TRBV5-1 to TRBJ2-5, with D tentatively TRBD2 (6 bases). Per the germline V gene, CDR1 is SGHRS and CDR2 is YFSETQ. The CDR3 spans 14 residues. Trimming shortened V by 4 bases and J by 5 bases, and 15 bases separated the two germline ends. CDR3 loop: CASSSLGGRETQYF. CDR3 DNA: TGCGCCAGCAGCAGTCTCGGAGGGCGGGAGACCCAGTACTTC.

The rearrangement joins TRBV19 to TRBJ1-5; possible D gene TRBD1, 5 bases. The CDR3 consists of 15 residues. V was clipped by 6 bases and J by 0 bases, with 12 bases between them. Germline CDR1 is LNHDA and CDR2 is SQIVND (reference sequence). This CDR3 reads CASSNQGVSNQPQHF. The CDR3 DNA follows: TGTGCCAGTAGCAACCAGGGAGTTAGCAATCAGCCCCAGCATTTT. Using reference TRBV19 and TRBJ1-5 for the parts outside the CDR3, the full variable domain is DGGITQSPKYLFRKEGQNVTLSCEQNLNHDAMYWYRQDPGQGLRLIYYSQIVNDFQKGDIAEGYSVSREKKESFPLTVTSAQKNPTAFYLCASSNQGVSNQPQHFGDGTRLSIL.

V usage is TRBV5-1 and J usage is TRBJ1-1; tentatively, D is TRBD1 (5 bases). Germline V CDR1 and CDR2: SGHRS, YFSETQ. The CDR3 has 12 residues. V was pared by 4 bases and J by 7 bases, with 11 bases between. Here the CDR3 reads CASSRGSSEAFF. CDR3 in DNA: TGCGCCAGCAGCAGGGGTTCCAGTGAAGCTTTCTTT.